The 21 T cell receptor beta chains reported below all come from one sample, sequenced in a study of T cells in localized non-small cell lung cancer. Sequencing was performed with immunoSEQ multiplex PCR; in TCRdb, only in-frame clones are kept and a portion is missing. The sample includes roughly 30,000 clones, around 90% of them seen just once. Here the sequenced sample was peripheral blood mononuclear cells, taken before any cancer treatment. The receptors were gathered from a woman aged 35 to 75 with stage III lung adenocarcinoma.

The CDR3 spells CASSKTENTEAFF. Here the CDR3 DNA reads TGTGCCAGCAGTAAAACAGAGAACACTGAAGCTTTCTTT. The genes are TRBV6-6 and TRBJ1-1; the D is unclear. CDR1 and CDR2 from the germline V gene are MNHNY and SVGAGI (reference sequence). The CDR3 spans 13 residues. V was pared by 5 bases and J by 1 base, with 8 bases between.

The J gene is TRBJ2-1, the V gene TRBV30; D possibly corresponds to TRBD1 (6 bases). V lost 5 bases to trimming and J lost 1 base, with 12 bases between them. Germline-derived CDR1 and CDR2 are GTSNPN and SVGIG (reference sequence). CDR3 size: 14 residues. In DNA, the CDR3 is TGTGCCTGGGGAGGAAGGGGGTCCTACAATGAGCAGTTCTTC. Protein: CAWGGRGSYNEQFF.

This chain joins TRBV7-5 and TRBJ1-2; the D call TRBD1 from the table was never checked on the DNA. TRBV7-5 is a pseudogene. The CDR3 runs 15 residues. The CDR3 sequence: CARSLASTELYGYTF. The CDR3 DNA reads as TGTGCCAGAAGCTTAGCGTCGACAGAGCTCTATGGCTACACCTTC.

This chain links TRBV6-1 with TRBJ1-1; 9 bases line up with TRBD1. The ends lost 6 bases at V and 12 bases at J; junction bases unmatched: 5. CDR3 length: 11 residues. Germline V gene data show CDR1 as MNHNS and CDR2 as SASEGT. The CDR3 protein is CASRTGGIPFF. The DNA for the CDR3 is TGTGCCAGCAGGACAGGGGGGATACCTTTCTTT.

CDR3 nucleotides: TGTGCCAGCAGCGTCCAGGGGACTTCCTACGAGCAGTACTTC. Its protein is CASSVQGTSYEQYF. This chain connects TRBV9 to TRBJ2-7; D may correspond to TRBD1 or TRBD2 (6 bases each). The V end lost 2 bases, the J end lost 1 base, and 10 bases lay between the germline ends. The CDR3 is 14 amino acids. CDR1 is SGDLS, CDR2 YYNGEE, per germline.

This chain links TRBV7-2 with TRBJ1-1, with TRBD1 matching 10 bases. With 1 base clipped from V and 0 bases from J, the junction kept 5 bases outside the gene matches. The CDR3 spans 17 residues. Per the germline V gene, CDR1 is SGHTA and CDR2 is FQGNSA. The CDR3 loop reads CASSLVGQGSMNTEAFF. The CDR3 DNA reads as TGTGCCAGCAGCTTAGTGGGACAGGGGTCCATGAACACTGAAGCTTTCTTT. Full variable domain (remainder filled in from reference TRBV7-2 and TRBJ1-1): GAGVSQSPSNKVTEKGKDVELRCDPISGHTALYWYRQSLGQGLEFLIYFQGNSAPDKSGLPSDRFSAERTGGSVSTLTIQRTQQEDSAVYLCASSLVGQGSMNTEAFFGQGTRLTVV.

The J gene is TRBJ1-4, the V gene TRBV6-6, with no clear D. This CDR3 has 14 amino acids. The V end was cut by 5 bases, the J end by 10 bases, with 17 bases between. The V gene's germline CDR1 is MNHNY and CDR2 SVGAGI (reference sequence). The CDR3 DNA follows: TGTGCCAGCAGTCCCCGGAGGGATGAAGGAAAACTGTTTTTT. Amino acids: CASSPRRDEGKLFF.

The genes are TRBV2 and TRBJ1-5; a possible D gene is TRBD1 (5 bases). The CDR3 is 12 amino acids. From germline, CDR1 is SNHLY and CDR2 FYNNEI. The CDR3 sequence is CASGTANQPQHF. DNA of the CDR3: TGTGCTAGTGGGACGGCAAATCAGCCCCAGCATTTT.

CDR3 residues: CASSREQRGVLYF. The CDR3 DNA follows: TGTGCCAGCAGCCGAGAACAGCGGGGGGTACTGTATTTT. The chain employs TRBV7-2 and TRBJ2-3, with 9 bases fitting TRBD2. Trimming cost V 5 bases and J 14 bases; bases outside gene matches: 11. Per the germline V gene, CDR1 is SGHTA and CDR2 is FQGNSA. The CDR3 is 13 amino acids.

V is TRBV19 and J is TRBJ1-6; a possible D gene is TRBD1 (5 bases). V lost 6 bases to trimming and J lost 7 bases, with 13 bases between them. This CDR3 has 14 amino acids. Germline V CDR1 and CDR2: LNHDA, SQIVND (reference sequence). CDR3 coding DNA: TGTGCCAGTAGCGACAGCTTCCCCAATTCACCCCTCCACTTT. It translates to CASSDSFPNSPLHF.

This CDR3 reads CASSPGTANGELFF. In DNA form, the CDR3 reads TGTGCCAGCAGCCCCGGGACAGCTAACGGGGAGCTGTTTTTT. The chain is built from TRBV9 and TRBJ2-2; 7 bases align to TRBD1. CDR3 length: 14 amino acids. Germline V gene data show CDR1 as SGDLS and CDR2 as YYNGEE. With V trimmed by 4 bases and J by 7 bases, 7 bases remained unmatched.

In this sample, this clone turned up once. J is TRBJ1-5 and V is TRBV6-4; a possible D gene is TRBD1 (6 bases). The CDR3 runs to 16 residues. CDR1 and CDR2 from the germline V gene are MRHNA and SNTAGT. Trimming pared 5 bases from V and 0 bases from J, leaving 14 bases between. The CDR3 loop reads CASSWGHPYSNQPQHF. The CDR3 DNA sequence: TGTGCCAGCAGTTGGGGACATCCATATAGCAATCAGCCCCAGCATTTT.

In nucleotides, the CDR3 is TGTGCCAGTAGTGTGACCGGGACAGGGGGAAACGAGCAGTACTTC. It codes for CASSVTGTGGNEQYF. The rearrangement links TRBV19 to TRBJ2-7, with TRBD1 matching 11 bases. Germline values: CDR1 LNHDA, CDR2 SQIVND (reference sequence). This CDR3 comprises 15 residues. V shed 5 bases, J shed 5 bases, and the junction held 8 bases outside the gene matches.

Here the CDR3 reads CASSIGDRGGQPQHF. The DNA for the CDR3 is TGTGCCAGTAGTATTGGGGACAGGGGGGGACAGCCCCAGCATTTT. The rearrangement joins TRBV19 to TRBJ1-5; 11 bases are a match to TRBD1. Germline V gene lookup returns CDR1 LNHDA and CDR2 SQIVND (reference sequence). The CDR3 contains 15 residues. Trimming removed 3 bases from V and 7 bases from J; junction bases left unmatched: 5.

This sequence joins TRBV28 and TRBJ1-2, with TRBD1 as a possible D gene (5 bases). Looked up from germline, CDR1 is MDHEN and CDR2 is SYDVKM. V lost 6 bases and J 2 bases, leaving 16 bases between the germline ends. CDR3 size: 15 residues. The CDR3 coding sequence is TGTGCCAGCAGCTCCCATGAAGGGGTGAACTATGGCTACACCTTC. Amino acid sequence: CASSSHEGVNYGYTF.

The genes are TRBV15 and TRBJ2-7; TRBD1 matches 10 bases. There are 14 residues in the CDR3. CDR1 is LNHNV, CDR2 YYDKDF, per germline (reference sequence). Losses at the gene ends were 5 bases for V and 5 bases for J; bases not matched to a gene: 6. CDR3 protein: CATSGRDRGHEQYF. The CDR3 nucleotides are TGTGCCACCAGCGGCCGGGACAGGGGCCACGAGCAGTACTTC.

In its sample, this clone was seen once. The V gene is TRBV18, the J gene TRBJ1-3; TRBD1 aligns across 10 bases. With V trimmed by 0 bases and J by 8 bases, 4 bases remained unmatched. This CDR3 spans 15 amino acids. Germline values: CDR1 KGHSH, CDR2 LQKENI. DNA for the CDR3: TGTGCCAGCTCACCACCGAGACAGGGGGCGGACACCATATATTTT. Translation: CASSPPRQGADTIYF.

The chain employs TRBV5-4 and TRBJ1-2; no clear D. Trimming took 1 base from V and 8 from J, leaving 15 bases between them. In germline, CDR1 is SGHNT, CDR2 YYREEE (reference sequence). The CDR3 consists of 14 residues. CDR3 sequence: CASSLPTAPRGYTF. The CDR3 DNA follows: TGTGCCAGCAGCTTGCCCACAGCGCCCAGGGGCTACACCTTC.

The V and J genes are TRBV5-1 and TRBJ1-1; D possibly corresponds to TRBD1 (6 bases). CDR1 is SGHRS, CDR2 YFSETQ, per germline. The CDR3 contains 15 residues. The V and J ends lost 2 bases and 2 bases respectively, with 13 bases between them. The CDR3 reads CASSFRTDFNTEAFF. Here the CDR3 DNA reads TGCGCCAGCAGCTTCCGGACAGACTTCAACACTGAAGCTTTCTTT.

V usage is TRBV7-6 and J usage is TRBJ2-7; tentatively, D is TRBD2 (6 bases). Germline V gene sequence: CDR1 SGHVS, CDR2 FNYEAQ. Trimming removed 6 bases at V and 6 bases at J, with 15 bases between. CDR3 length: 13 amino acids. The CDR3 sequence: CASSSGTSSEQYF. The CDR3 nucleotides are TGTGCCAGCAGTTCCGGGACTTCGTCCGAGCAGTACTTC.

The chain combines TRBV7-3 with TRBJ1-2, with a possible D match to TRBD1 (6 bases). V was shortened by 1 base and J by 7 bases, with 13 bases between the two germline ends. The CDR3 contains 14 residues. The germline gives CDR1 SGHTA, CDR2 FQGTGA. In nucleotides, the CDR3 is TGTGCCAGCAGCTTAATGTGGGGGGCGGCTGGCTACACCTTC. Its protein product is CASSLMWGAAGYTF.